A selection of T cell receptor beta chains follows, all from one sample in a study of T cells after yellow fever vaccination. TCRdb passed the 5' RACE reads through MiXCR, listing each CDR3 protein once. The table records just under 600,000 distinct CDR3 sequences, roughly 12% of them present only once. Sequenced here: PBMCs, sampled on the day of the yellow fever booster vaccination. The receptors here all came from a young man who received the YFV17D yellow fever vaccine. Both conserved end residues are part of each CDR3. A D gene is named only where the DNA matches it firmly. Clone size is stated in some rows and not others, as once, few, many or a class when expanded.

>TRBD1|TRBJ2-7|.|TRBV12-3/TRBV12-4
CTSCLALDGTGTFYEQYF
TGTACCAGCTGTTTAGCACTCGACGGGACAGGGACCTTTTACGAGCAGTACTTC
>TRBD1|TRBJ2-7|few|TRBV5-1
CASSGSGTGNEQYF
TGCGCCAGCAGCGGATCCGGGACAGGGAACGAGCAGTACTTC
>TRBD2|TRBJ2-1|few|TRBV9
CASSVGAGGYYNEQFF
TGTGCCAGCAGCGTAGGAGCGGGAGGATACTACAATGAGCAGTTCTTC
>TRBD2|TRBJ2-7|.|TRBV3-1
CASSRSRARGSGTYEQYF
TGTGCCAGCAGCCGCTCCCGAGCCAGAGGTAGCGGGACCTACGAGCAGTACTTC
>.|TRBJ2-3|.|TRBV20-1
CSASFRDTQYF
TGCAGTGCTAGTTTCAGAGATACGCAGTATTTT
>TRBD2|TRBJ2-1|.|TRBV10-3
CAISEPGTSGRSFRGNEQFF
TGTGCCATCAGTGAGCCGGGGACTAGCGGGAGAAGTTTCAGGGGCAATGAGCAGTTCTTC
>.|TRBJ2-1|.|TRBV11-2
CASTQGGREQFF
TGTGCCAGCACCCAAGGTGGGAGAGAGCAGTTCTTC
>.|TRBJ2-5|.|TRBV29-1
CSVETGTPAETQYF
TGCAGCGTTGAAACCGGGACGCCGGCCGAGACCCAGTACTTC
>TRBD1|TRBJ1-2|many|TRBV5-5
CASGGSTGGYGYTF
TGTGCCAGCGGAGGATCGACAGGGGGCTATGGCTACACCTTC
>.|TRBJ2-1|.|TRBV7-2
CASSAFKDEQFF
TGTGCCAGCAGCGCCTTTAAGGATGAGCAGTTCTTC
>TRBD1|TRBJ2-5|.|TRBV20-1
CSASKGAQETQYF
TGCAGTGCTAGTAAGGGGGCCCAAGAGACCCAGTACTTC
>TRBD1|TRBJ2-1|.|TRBV20-1
CSARFRDRGFNEQFF
TGCAGTGCTAGATTCCGGGACAGGGGCTTCAATGAGCAGTTCTTC
>TRBD1|TRBJ2-4|few|TRBV5-6
CASSFGLTGAANIQYF
TGTGCCAGCAGCTTCGGACTGACAGGGGCGGCAAACATTCAGTACTTC
>.|TRBJ1-2|.|TRBV2
CASSEESGYTF
TGTGCCAGCAGTGAAGAATCTGGCTACACCTTC
>TRBD1|TRBJ2-5|few|TRBV7-2
CASSPGGGVSKTQYF
TGTGCCAGCAGTCCAGGGGGTGGGGTTTCCAAGACCCAGTACTTC
>TRBD2|TRBJ2-1|few|TRBV5-1
CASSLAVGLALGNEQFF
TGCGCCAGCAGCTTGGCGGTGGGACTAGCGCTGGGCAATGAGCAGTTCTTC
>.|TRBJ2-3|few|TRBV3-1
CASSQIRLAAADTQYF
TGTGCCAGCAGCCAAATCCGCCTCGCGGCAGCAGATACGCAGTATTTT
>.|TRBJ1-2|.|TRBV11-2
CASTQRGFGYTF
TGTGCCAGCACCCAGCGGGGATTTGGCTACACCTTC
>TRBD2|TRBJ2-1|few|TRBV9
CASSAGGGTSSVF
TGTGCCAGCAGCGCAGGAGGGGGGACTAGCTCGGTCTTC
>.|TRBJ2-2|few|TRBV9
CASSEEGSAAGELFF
TGTGCCAGCAGCGAGGAGGGTTCAGCGGCCGGGGAGCTGTTTTTT
>.|TRBJ2-5|.|TRBV5-6
CASSSGYGGAQYF
TGTGCCAGCAGCTCCGGGTATGGAGGGGCCCAGTACTTC
>.|TRBJ2-1|.|TRBV4-3
CASSPYLAGKYNEQFF
TGCGCCAGCAGCCCCTACCTGGCGGGCAAATACAATGAGCAGTTCTTC
>TRBD1|TRBJ1-3|.|TRBV9
CASSPNPRDRGPTIYF
TGTGCCAGCAGCCCCAACCCCCGGGACAGGGGGCCCACCATATATTTT
>.|TRBJ2-3|.|TRBV20-1
CSARDLQASRTVAQYF
TGCAGTGCTAGAGATCTCCAAGCATCCCGAACTGTGGCGCAGTATTTT
>.|TRBJ2-5|.|TRBV9
CASGSSQETQYF
TGTGCCAGTGGATCCTCTCAAGAGACCCAGTACTTC
>TRBD2|TRBJ2-7|few|TRBV6-2/TRBV6-3
CASSKAGGLYEQYF
TGTGCCAGCAGCAAAGCGGGAGGGCTCTACGAGCAGTACTTC
>.|TRBJ2-3|.|TRBV13
CASSSTSQGDTQYF
TGTGCCAGCAGCTCAACCTCACAGGGAGATACGCAGTATTTT
>.|TRBJ2-7|few|TRBV7-2
CASSLDSGVYEQYF
TGTGCCAGCAGCTTGGATTCTGGGGTCTACGAGCAGTACTTC
>.|TRBJ2-3|few|TRBV4-1
CASSQEVGTDTQYF
TGCGCCAGCAGCCAAGAGGTGGGCACAGATACGCAGTATTTT
>.|TRBJ2-7|few|TRBV12-3/TRBV12-4
CASSRPAGRVNYEQYF
TGTGCCAGCAGCCGCCCGGCAGGACGCGTAAACTACGAGCAGTACTTC
>TRBD1|TRBJ2-7|many|TRBV28
CASSQYRGGNYEQYF
TGTGCCAGCAGCCAATACAGGGGTGGTAACTACGAGCAGTACTTC
>.|TRBJ1-2|few|TRBV7-2
CASKKQYGYTF
TGTGCCTCGAAGAAGCAATATGGCTACACCTTC
>.|TRBJ2-7|few|TRBV23-1
CASSQPRRPPGARSYEQYF
TGCGCCAGCAGTCAACCGCGTCGTCCTCCGGGGGCGCGCTCCTACGAGCAGTACTTC
>.|TRBJ2-5|many|TRBV20-1
CSARTTSRETQYF
TGCAGTGCTAGAACCACTAGCCGGGAGACCCAGTACTTC
>.|TRBJ1-5|few|TRBV10-3
CAIRDQGEGNQPQHF
TGTGCCATCAGGGATCAGGGAGAAGGCAATCAGCCCCAGCATTTT
>.|TRBJ1-1|few|TRBV18
CASSPPGITEAFF
TGTGCCAGCTCACCGCCGGGAATCACTGAAGCTTTCTTT
>.|TRBJ2-2|.|TRBV18
CASSIPGGEHTGELFF
TGTGCCAGCTCCATCCCGGGCGGGGAACACACCGGGGAGCTGTTTTTT
>TRBD2|TRBJ2-3|.|TRBV20-1
CSATRRERNTDTQYF
TGCAGTGCTACGAGGCGGGAGCGGAACACAGATACGCAGTATTTT
>TRBD2|TRBJ2-1|.|TRBV19
CATSRGSPRSGSPYNEQFF
TGTGCCACAAGCAGGGGTTCCCCACGTAGCGGGAGTCCTTACAATGAGCAGTTCTTC
>TRBD1|TRBJ2-5|.|TRBV12-3/TRBV12-4
CASSLKGASQETQYF
TGTGCCAGCAGTTTAAAGGGGGCGTCTCAAGAGACCCAGTACTTC
>TRBD1|TRBJ2-1|.|TRBV10-1
CASSETTGGLNEQFF
TGCGCCAGCAGTGAGACAACAGGGGGCCTCAATGAGCAGTTCTTC
>.|TRBJ2-5|many|TRBV7-6
CASSLLTIKQETQYF
TGTGCCAGCAGCCTTCTGACGATAAAACAAGAGACCCAGTACTTC
>TRBD1|TRBJ2-3|few|TRBV20-1
CSARVSGTGPDTQYF
TGCAGTGCTAGAGTGTCCGGGACAGGCCCAGATACGCAGTATTTT
>TRBD2|TRBJ2-3|.|TRBV5-4
CASSLEVGGGSDTQYF
TGTGCCAGCAGCTTAGAGGTGGGCGGGGGGTCAGATACGCAGTATTTT
>.|TRBJ2-5|many|TRBV7-2
CASSRGVAETQYF
TGTGCCAGCAGTCGCGGGGTGGCAGAGACCCAGTACTTC
>.|TRBJ2-3|many|TRBV9
CASSVSARHTDTQYF
TGTGCCAGCAGCGTATCAGCTCGTCACACAGATACGCAGTATTTT
>.|TRBJ1-1|many|TRBV7-3
CASSLGLGTEAFF
TGTGCCAGCAGCTTAGGCTTGGGCACTGAAGCTTTCTTT